This TCR beta chain is from a study of OX40 agonist ivuxolimab in advanced cancers. Study-wide background: Ivuxolimab, an agonist antibody against OX40 (CD134), was given to patients.

Some clones are missing from TCRdb's copy, which holds only in-frame ones; the method was immunoSEQ multiplex PCR. The sample has about 60,000 clones, around 84% seen once. The CDR3 length is 14 residues. The germline V gene encodes CDR1 SGHVS and CDR2 FNYEAQ. J gave up 2 bases and V 5 bases, and 2 bases lay outside the gene matches. Sample: CD4+ or CD8+ T cells sorted from blood, taken in a trial of the OX40 agonist ivuxolimab. The sequence derives from an adult with an advanced solid tumor such as melanoma, head and neck, liver or kidney cancer. The V and J genes are TRBV7-6 and TRBJ1-2, with 10 bases fitting TRBD1. CDR3 sequence: CASSLGQGNYGYTF. The CDR3 DNA follows: TGTGCCAGCAGCCTGGGACAGGGGAACTATGGCTACACCTTC.